Sequencing of this T cell receptor beta chain was carried out in a study of cytomegalovirus exposure and HLA in healthy donors. Overall study findings and caveats: Researchers had no immune exposure information except CMV serostatus available.

As to this clone: Its specificity is unknown.

Germline loops: CDR1 SGHVS, CDR2 FQNEAQ. Trimming cost V 4 bases and J 8 bases; bases outside gene matches: 8. This CDR3 contains 15 residues. Primers: 60 Vbeta forward and 13 Jbeta reverse. The protocol was immunoSEQ multiplex PCR, while the TCRdb copy is restricted to in-frame clones and leaves out a portion. The table records 110,000 to 150,000 clones, over 80% of them present only once. The chain couples TRBV7-8 to TRBJ1-6; 7 bases are shared with TRBD1. The sample was PBMCs. The TCR was taken from a male donor in good health and CMV-seronegative. CDR3 loop: CASSYGTVGDSPLHF. The DNA of the CDR3 is TGTGCCAGCAGCTATGGGACAGTTGGGGATTCACCCCTCCACTTT.